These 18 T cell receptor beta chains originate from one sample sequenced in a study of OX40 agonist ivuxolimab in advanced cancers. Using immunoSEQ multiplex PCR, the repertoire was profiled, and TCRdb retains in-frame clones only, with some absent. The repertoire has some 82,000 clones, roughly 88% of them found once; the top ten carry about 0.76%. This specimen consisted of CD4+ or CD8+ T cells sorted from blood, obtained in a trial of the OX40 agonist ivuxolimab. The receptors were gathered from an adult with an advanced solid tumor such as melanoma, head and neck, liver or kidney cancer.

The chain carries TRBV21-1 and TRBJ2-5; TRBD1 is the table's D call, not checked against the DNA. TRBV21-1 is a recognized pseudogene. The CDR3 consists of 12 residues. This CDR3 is CASSKGQETQYF. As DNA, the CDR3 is TGTGCCAGCAGCAAAGGTCAGGAGACCCAGTACTTC.

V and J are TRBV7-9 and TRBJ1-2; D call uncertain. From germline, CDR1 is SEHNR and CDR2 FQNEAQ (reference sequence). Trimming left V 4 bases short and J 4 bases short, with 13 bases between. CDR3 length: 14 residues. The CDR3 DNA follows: TGTGCCAGCAGCTCCCTCTTTACCGCCTATGGCTACACCTTC. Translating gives CASSSLFTAYGYTF.

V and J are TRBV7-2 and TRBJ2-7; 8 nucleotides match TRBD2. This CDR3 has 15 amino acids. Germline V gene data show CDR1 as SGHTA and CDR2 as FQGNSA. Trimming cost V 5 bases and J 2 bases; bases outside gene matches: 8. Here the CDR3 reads CASSREGSGAYEQYF. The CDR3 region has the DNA TGTGCCAGCAGCCGGGAGGGTAGCGGAGCCTACGAGCAGTACTTC.

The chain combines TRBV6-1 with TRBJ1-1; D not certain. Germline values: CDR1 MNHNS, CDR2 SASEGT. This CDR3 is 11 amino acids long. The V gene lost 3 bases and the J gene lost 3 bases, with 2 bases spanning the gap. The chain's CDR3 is CASSEYTEAFF. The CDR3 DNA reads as TGTGCCAGCAGTGAGTACACTGAAGCTTTCTTT.

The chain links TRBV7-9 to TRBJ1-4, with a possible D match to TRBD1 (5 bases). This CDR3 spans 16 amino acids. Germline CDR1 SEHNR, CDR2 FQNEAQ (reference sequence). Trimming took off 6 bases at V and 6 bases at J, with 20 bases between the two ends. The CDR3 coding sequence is TGTGCCAGCAGATCGTCGGGAGGGGCGATGCATGAAAAACTGTTTTTT. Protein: CASRSSGGAMHEKLFF. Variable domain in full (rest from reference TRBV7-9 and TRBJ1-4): DTGVSQNPRHKITKRGQNVTFRCDPISEHNRLYWYRQTLGQGPEFLTYFQNEAQLEKSRLLSDRFSAERPKGSFSTLEIQRTEQGDSAMYLCASRSSGGAMHEKLFFGSGTQLSVL.

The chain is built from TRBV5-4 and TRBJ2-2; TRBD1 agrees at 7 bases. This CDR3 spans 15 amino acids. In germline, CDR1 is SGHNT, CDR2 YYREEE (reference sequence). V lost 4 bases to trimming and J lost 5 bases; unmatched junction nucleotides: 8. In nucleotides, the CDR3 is TGTGCCAGCAGCCTAAGACAGGGAAGGACCGGGGAGCTGTTTTTT. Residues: CASSLRQGRTGELFF.

The CDR3 reads CAIGTSGSGDEQFF. CDR3 nucleotides: TGTGCCATAGGGACTAGCGGGAGCGGAGATGAGCAGTTCTTC. This chain connects TRBV10-3 to TRBJ2-1; 14 nucleotides line up with TRBD2. V was pared by 9 bases and J by 8 bases, with 6 bases of the junction left unmatched. Germline V lookup: CDR1 ENHRY, CDR2 SYGVKD. The CDR3 contains 14 residues.

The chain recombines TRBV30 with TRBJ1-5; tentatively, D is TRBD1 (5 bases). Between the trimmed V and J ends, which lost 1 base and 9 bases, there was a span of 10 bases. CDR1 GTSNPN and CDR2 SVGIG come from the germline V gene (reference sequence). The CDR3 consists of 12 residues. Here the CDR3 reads CAWSDIQGPQHF. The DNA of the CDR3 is TGTGCCTGGAGTGATATTCAGGGGCCCCAGCATTTT.

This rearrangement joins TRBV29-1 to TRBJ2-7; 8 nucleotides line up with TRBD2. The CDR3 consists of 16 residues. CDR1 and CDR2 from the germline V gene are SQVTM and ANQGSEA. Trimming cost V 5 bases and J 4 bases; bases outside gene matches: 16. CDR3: CSVIPLRGREVYEQYF. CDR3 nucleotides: TGCAGCGTTATTCCCCTTCGGGGGCGGGAGGTTTACGAGCAGTACTTC.

The CDR3 sequence is CASQQGGNQPQHF. The CDR3, as DNA: TGTGCCAGCCAACAGGGAGGCAATCAGCCCCAGCATTTT. The gene calls are TRBV28 and TRBJ1-5; D perhaps matches TRBD1 (6 bases). Trimming shortened V by 8 bases and J by 2 bases, and 10 bases separated the two germline ends. The germline CDR1 and CDR2 sequences are MDHEN and SYDVKM. CDR3 length equals 13 residues.

As DNA, the CDR3 is TGTGCCTGGAGTGGGGGGACAGGGGAGGCAGATACGCAGTATTTT. The encoded protein is CAWSGGTGEADTQYF. The genes are TRBV30 and TRBJ2-3; 10 nucleotides align to TRBD1. Germline assignment: CDR1 GTSNPN and CDR2 SVGIG (reference sequence). The CDR3 has 15 amino acids. The ends lost 1 base at V and 4 bases at J; junction bases unmatched: 5.

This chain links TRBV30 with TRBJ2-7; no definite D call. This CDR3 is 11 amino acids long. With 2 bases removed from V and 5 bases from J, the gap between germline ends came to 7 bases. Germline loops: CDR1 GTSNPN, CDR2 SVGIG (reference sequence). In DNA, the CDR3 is TGTGCCTGGAGTTCAAGGCACGAGCAGTACTTC. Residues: CAWSSRHEQYF.

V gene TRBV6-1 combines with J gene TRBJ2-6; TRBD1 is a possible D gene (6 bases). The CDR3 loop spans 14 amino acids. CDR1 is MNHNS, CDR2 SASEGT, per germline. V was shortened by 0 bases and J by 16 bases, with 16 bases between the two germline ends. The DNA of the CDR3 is TGTGCCAGCAGTGAAGCGCTTCAGGGGACGGGTCTGACTTTC. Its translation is CASSEALQGTGLTF.

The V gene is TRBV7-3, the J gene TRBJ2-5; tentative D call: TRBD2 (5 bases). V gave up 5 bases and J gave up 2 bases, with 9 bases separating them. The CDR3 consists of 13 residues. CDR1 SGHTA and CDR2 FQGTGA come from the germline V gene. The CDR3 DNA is TGTGCCAGCAGCCGCCGGGGTCAAGAGACCCAGTACTTC. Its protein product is CASSRRGQETQYF.

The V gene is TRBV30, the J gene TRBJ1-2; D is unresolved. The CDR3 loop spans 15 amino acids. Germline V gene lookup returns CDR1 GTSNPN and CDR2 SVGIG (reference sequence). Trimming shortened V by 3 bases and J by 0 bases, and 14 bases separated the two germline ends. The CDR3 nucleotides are TGTGCCTGGAGAAGGACGGTAGGAACTAACTATGGCTACACCTTC. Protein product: CAWRRTVGTNYGYTF. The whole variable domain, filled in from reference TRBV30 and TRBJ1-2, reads SQTIHQWPATLVQPVGSPLSLECTVEGTSNPNLYWYRQAAGRGLQLLFYSVGIGQISSEVPQNLSASRPQDRQFILSSKKLLLSDSGFYLCAWRRTVGTNYGYTFGSGTRLTVV.

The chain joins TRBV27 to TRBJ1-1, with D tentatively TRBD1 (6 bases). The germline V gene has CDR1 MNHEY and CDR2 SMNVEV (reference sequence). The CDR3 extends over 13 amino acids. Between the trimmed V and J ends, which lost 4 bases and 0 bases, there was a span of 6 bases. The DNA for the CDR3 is TGTGCCAGCAGTTGGACAGTGAACACTGAAGCTTTCTTT. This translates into CASSWTVNTEAFF.

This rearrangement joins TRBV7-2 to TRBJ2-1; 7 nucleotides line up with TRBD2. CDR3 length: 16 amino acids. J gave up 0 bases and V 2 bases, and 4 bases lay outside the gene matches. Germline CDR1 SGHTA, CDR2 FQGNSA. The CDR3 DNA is TGTGCCAGCAGCTTAAGGCGGGAGAGCTCCTACAATGAGCAGTTCTTC. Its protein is CASSLRRESSYNEQFF.

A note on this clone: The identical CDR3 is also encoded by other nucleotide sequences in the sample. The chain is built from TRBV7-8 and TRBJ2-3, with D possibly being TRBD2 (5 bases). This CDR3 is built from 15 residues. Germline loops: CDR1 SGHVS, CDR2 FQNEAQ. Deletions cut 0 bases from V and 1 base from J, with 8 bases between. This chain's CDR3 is CASSLAGGRTDTQYF. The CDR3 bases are TGTGCCAGCAGCTTAGCTGGCGGGCGCACAGATACGCAGTATTTT.